The T cell receptor beta chain described here comes from a study of cytomegalovirus exposure and HLA in healthy donors. The overall study: Caucasian-associated ancestry cluster membership applied to about 80% of some 400 genotyped donors. Study findings and constraints: There were three CMV-associated chains whose specificity for CMV antigens was confirmed in vitro. Analysis was carried out at a later point, and it linked a missense DCLRE1C variant to TCR beta V- and J-gene trimming.

The primer mix had 60 Vbeta and 13 Jbeta primers. How the authors handled the data: Counted up in a later analysis, unique TCR beta chains came to some 75 million, with some 9.9 million shared. The repertoire was sequenced with immunoSEQ multiplex PCR; TCRdb's copy has only in-frame clones and lacks some. V, J and clone size were drawn from that table, and D and trimming were deduced from the DNA. In total, the table holds approximately 140,000 clones. Notes on this clone: Its antigen is not identified.

V gave up 0 bases and J gave up 4 bases, with 6 bases separating them. The CDR3 extends over 13 amino acids. CDR1 is SGHAT, CDR2 FQNNGV, per germline. What was sequenced was PBMCs. V is TRBV11-2 and J is TRBJ1-1; D may be TRBD1 (6 bases). This TCR was sampled from a woman younger than 35 in good health and CMV-seronegative. This CDR3 is CASSLEQGTEAFF. DNA of the CDR3: TGTGCCAGCAGCTTAGAACAGGGCACTGAAGCTTTCTTT.